The clone carrying this T cell receptor (beta chain) has ten or more counts. Its cognate antigen is unknown. The sample belongs to a study of T cells after posttransplantation cyclophosphamide. Study-wide findings and caveats: Blood and skin or GI T cell repertoires showed limited TRB overlap. Recipient CMV seropositivity and CMV reactivation strongly tracked TRB clonality.

Clones were sequenced by immunoSEQ multiplex PCR, and TCRdb holds only the in-frame ones, with some missing. There are about 12,000 clones in the sample, none observed a single time. V lost 4 bases to trimming and J lost 6 bases; unmatched junction nucleotides: 11. There are 15 residues in the CDR3. Germline V CDR1 and CDR2: SGHNT, YYREEE (reference sequence). This related bone marrow graft donor gave peripheral blood on the day of marrow donation. Material: PBMCs. The clonotype was recovered from a woman in her forties in good health, CMV-negative, and a related stem cell transplant donor. The J gene is TRBJ2-7, the V gene TRBV5-4; 9 nucleotides line up with TRBD1. As DNA, the CDR3 is TGTGCCAGCAGCCCCTCCGGGACAGGGAGGTTCGAGCAGTACTTC. Its protein product is CASSPSGTGRFEQYF.